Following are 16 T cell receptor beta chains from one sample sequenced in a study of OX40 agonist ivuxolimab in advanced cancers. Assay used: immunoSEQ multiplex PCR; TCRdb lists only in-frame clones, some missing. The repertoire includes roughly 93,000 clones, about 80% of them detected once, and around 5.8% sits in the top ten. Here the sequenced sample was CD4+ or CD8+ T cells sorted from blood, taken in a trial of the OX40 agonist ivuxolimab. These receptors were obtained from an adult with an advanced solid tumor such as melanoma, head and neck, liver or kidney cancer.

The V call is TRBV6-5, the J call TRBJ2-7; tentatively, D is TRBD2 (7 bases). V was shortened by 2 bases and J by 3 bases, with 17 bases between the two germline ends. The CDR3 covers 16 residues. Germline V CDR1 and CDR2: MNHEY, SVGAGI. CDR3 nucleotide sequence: TGTGCCAGCAGTTACGTAAGGGTGGGAGGGGGCTACGAGCAGTACTTC. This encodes CASSYVRVGGGYEQYF.

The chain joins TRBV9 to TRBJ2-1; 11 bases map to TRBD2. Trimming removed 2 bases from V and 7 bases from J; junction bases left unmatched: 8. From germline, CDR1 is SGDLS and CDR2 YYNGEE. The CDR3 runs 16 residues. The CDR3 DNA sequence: TGTGCCAGCAGCGTTAGCGGGGGGGCCGTTGGGAATGAGCAGTTCTTC. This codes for CASSVSGGAVGNEQFF.

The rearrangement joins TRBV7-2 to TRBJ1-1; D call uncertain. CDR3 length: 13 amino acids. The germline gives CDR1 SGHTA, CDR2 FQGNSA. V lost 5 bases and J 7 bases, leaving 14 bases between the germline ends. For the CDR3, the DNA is TGTGCCAGCAGCCACGGAGGTCGGGGTGAAGCTTTCTTT. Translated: CASSHGGRGEAFF. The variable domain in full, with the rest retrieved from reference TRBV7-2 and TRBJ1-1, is GAGVSQSPSNKVTEKGKDVELRCDPISGHTALYWYRQSLGQGLEFLIYFQGNSAPDKSGLPSDRFSAERTGGSVSTLTIQRTQQEDSAVYLCASSHGGRGEAFFGQGTRLTVV.

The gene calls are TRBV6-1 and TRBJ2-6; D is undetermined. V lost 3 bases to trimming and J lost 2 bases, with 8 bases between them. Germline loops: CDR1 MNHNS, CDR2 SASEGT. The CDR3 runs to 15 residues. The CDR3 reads CASSESVTGANVLTF. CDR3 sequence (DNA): TGTGCCAGCAGTGAGTCGGTTACTGGGGCCAACGTCCTGACTTTC.

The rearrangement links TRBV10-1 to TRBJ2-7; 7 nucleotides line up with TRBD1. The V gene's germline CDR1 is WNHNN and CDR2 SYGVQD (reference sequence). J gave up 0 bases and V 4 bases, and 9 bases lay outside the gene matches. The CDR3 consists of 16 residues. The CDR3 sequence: CASSGQGFGPSYEQYF. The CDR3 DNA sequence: TGCGCCAGCAGTGGACAGGGTTTCGGCCCCTCCTACGAGCAGTACTTC.

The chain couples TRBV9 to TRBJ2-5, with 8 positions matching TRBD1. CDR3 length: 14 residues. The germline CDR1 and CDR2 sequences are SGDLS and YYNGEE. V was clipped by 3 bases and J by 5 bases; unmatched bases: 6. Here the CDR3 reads CASSGAGGEETQYF. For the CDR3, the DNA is TGTGCCAGCAGCGGGGCAGGGGGCGAGGAGACCCAGTACTTC.

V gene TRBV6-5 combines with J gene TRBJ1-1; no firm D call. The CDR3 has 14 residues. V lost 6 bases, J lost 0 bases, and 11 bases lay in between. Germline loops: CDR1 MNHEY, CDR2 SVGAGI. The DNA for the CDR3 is TGTGCCAGCAGGTCCCCCCATATGAACACTGAAGCTTTCTTT. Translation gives CASRSPHMNTEAFF.

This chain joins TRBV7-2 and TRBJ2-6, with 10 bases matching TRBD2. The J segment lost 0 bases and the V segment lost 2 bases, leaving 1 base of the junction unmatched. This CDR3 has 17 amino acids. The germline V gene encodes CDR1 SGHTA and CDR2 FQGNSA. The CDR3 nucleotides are TGTGCCAGCAGCTTACTAGCGGGAGACTCTGGGGCCAACGTCCTGACTTTC. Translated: CASSLLAGDSGANVLTF.

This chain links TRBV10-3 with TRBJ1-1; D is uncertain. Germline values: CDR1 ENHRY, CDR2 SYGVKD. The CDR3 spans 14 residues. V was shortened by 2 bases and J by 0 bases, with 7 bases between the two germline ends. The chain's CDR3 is CAISEPTVNTEAFF. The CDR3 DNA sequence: TGTGCCATCAGTGAGCCTACAGTGAACACTGAAGCTTTCTTT.

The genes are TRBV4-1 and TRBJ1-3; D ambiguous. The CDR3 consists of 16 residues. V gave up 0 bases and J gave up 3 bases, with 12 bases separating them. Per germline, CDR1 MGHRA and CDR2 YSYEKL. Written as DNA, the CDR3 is TGCGCCAGCAGCCAAGATCCGAACGGGAGTGGAAACACCATATATTTT. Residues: CASSQDPNGSGNTIYF.

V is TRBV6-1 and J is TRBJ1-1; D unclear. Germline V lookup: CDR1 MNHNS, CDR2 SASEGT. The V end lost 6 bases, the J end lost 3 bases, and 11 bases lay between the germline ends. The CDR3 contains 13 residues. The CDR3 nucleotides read TGTGCCAGCAGGCAGGACGGTCACACTGAAGCTTTCTTT. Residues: CASRQDGHTEAFF.

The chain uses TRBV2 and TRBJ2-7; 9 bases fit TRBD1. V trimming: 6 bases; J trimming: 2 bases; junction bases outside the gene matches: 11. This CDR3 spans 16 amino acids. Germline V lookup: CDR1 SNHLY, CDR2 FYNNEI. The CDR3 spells CASSGLRDRVTYEQYF. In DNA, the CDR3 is TGTGCCAGCAGCGGCCTCCGGGACAGGGTGACCTACGAGCAGTACTTC.

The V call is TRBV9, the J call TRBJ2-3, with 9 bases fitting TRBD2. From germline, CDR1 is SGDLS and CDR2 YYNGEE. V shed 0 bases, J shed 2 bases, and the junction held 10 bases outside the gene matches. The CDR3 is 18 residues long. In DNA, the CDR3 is TGTGCCAGCAGCGTAGTAGGTAGCGGGGGCTCTTTCACAGATACGCAGTATTTT. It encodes CASSVVGSGGSFTDTQYF.

The CDR3 DNA sequence: TGTGCTAGTGGTTTGGCCAACACGAGGGGGAGGGAGCAGTTCTTC. It specifies CASGLANTRGREQFF. The V call is TRBV12-5, the J call TRBJ2-1, with D perhaps assigned TRBD1 or TRBD2 (6 bases each). Trimming took off 1 base at V and 10 bases at J, with 17 bases between the two ends. CDR1 and CDR2 (germline): LGHNT, FRNRAP. The CDR3 has 15 residues.

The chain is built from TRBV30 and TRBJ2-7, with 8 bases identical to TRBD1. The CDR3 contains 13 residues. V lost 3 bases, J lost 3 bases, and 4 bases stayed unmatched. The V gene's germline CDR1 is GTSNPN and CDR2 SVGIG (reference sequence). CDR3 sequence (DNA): TGTGCCTGGAGCCCACAGGGGGGCTACGAGCAGTACTTC. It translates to CAWSPQGGYEQYF.

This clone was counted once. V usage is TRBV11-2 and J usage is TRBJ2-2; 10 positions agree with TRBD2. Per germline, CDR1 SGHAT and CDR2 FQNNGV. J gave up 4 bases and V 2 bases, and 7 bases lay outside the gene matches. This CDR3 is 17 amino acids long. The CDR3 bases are TGTGCCAGCAGCTTAAGAGGCCTAGCGGGAGCCACCGGGGAGCTGTTTTTT. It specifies CASSLRGLAGATGELFF.